What follows are 21 T cell receptor beta chains derived from one specimen sequenced in a study of CD8 T cells in Susac syndrome (dated by TCRdb to about 2019). Library creation used the immunoSEQ multiplex PCR assay. RNA was extracted using the RNeasy kit, and roughly 0.45 to 1 ug of the RNA was reverse transcribed with random hexamers. Starting from the raw public reads, TCRdb applied fastp trimming at Q25, assembled clones with MiXCR and retained in-frame beta chains. Rows with one shared CDR3 protein collapse into an entry with the most common genes and DNA. Counted in this sample were over 150,000 distinct CDR3 sequences; around 94% of them appeared once. The leading ten clones occupy 0.095% to 0.1% of the sample. What was sequenced was CD4+ T cells from PBMCs. These receptors were obtained from a human donor with Susac syndrome.

The chain recombines TRBV2 with TRBJ2-3, with D hard to call. The V gene's germline CDR1 is SNHLY and CDR2 FYNNEI. This CDR3 has 14 amino acids. Trimming removed 7 bases at V and 1 base at J, with 12 bases between. The CDR3 sequence: CASNLNQGTDTQYF. The CDR3 nucleotides are TGTGCCAGCAACCTGAACCAGGGCACAGATACGCAGTATTTT.

The V gene is TRBV19, the J gene TRBJ2-1, with no clear D. V dropped 6 bases and J dropped 5 bases, with 11 bases sitting between them. Germline assignment: CDR1 LNHDA and CDR2 SQIVND (reference sequence). The CDR3 consists of 13 residues. DNA for the CDR3: TGTGCCAGTAGACCCGCTCCTAACAATGAGCAGTTCTTC. Residues: CASRPAPNNEQFF.

This chain connects TRBV7-2 to TRBJ2-5, with TRBD2 identical over 10 bases. The junction had 6 bases not matched to a gene; V was cut back by 5 bases and J by 3 bases. CDR3 length: 15 amino acids. Germline V gene data show CDR1 as SGHTA and CDR2 as FQGNSA. The CDR3 protein is CASSQKREGKETQYF. CDR3 nucleotide sequence: TGTGCCAGCAGCCAAAAGCGGGAGGGGAAAGAGACCCAGTACTTC. The entire variable domain, with the rest obtained from reference TRBV7-2 and TRBJ2-5, is as follows: GAGVSQSPSNKVTEKGKDVELRCDPISGHTALYWYRQSLGQGLEFLIYFQGNSAPDKSGLPSDRFSAERTGGSVSTLTIQRTQQEDSAVYLCASSQKREGKETQYFGPGTRLLVL.

The chain employs TRBV2 and TRBJ1-5, with a weak D call TRBD1 (6 bases). The V gene lost 6 bases and the J gene lost 2 bases, with 14 bases spanning the gap. Germline CDR1 reads SNHLY; CDR2 reads FYNNEI. The CDR3 length is 15 residues. CDR3 nucleotide sequence: TGTGCCAGCAGATATGCGGACAGCCGCAATCAGCCCCAGCATTTT. This translates into CASRYADSRNQPQHF.

This clonotype was observed a single time. The chain is built from TRBV3-1 and TRBJ1-5; TRBD1 might be the D (6 bases). V was cut by 4 bases and J by 7 bases, with 11 bases left in between. Germline lookup yields CDR1 LGHDT and CDR2 YNNKEL (reference sequence). This CDR3 spans 13 amino acids. CDR3 region: CASSLDGGQPQHF. The CDR3 DNA follows: TGTGCCAGCAGCCTCGACGGGGGCCAGCCCCAGCATTTT.

This clonotype is a singleton in its sample. The J gene is TRBJ2-2, the V gene TRBV7-9; 7 positions agree with TRBD2. The germline V gene has CDR1 SEHNR and CDR2 FQNEAQ (reference sequence). This CDR3 spans 16 amino acids. The trim removed 3 bases at V and 6 bases at J, leaving 10 bases unmatched. The CDR3 region has the DNA TGTGCCAGCAGCTTTGACGCAGCGGGGACGTCCGGGGAGCTGTTTTTT. Amino acid sequence: CASSFDAAGTSGELFF.

This clonotype is a singleton in its sample. The chain couples TRBV2 to TRBJ2-1; TRBD2 is a possible D gene (6 bases). Germline CDR1 reads SNHLY; CDR2 reads FYNNEI. The germline V and J ends were trimmed by 5 bases and 9 bases, with 17 bases remaining between them. This CDR3 is 14 amino acids long. CDR3 bases: TGTGCCAGCAGTCTTATGACTAGTAATAGTGAGCAGTTCTTC. This gives the protein CASSLMTSNSEQFF.

This sequence joins TRBV18 and TRBJ2-3, with 13 bases fitting TRBD2. After removal of 2 bases from V and 8 bases from J, the junction contained 4 bases not matched to a gene. CDR1 is KGHSH, CDR2 LQKENI, per germline. The CDR3 has 15 residues. For the CDR3, the DNA is TGTGCCAGCTCACCAGGGACTAGCGGGGTTTCTACGCAGTATTTT. Protein: CASSPGTSGVSTQYF.

The V call is TRBV30, the J call TRBJ2-2, with 10 bases matching TRBD2. The CDR3 is 14 amino acids. Germline V gene lookup returns CDR1 GTSNPN and CDR2 SVGIG (reference sequence). Trimming cost V 2 bases and J 5 bases; bases outside gene matches: 2. CDR3 nucleotide sequence: TGTGCCTGGAGTAGCGGGGGGGAAACCGGGGAGCTGTTTTTT. Translated, it gives CAWSSGGETGELFF.

The CDR3, as DNA: TGTGCCAGCTCACGCCAGACCACAGATACGCAGTATTTT. This gives the protein CASSRQTTDTQYF. The chain is built from TRBV18 and TRBJ2-3; no firm D call. The V gene lost 4 bases and the J gene lost 2 bases, with 7 bases spanning the gap. Germline CDR1 is KGHSH and CDR2 is LQKENI. CDR3 length equals 13 residues.

J is TRBJ1-1 and V is TRBV7-2; 7 bases are shared with TRBD1. The CDR3 is 16 amino acids. V lost 1 base to trimming and J lost 0 bases; unmatched junction nucleotides: 5. Per germline, CDR1 SGHTA and CDR2 FQGNSA. DNA for the CDR3: TGTGCCAGCAGCTTAGGACCGGGACAGATGAACACTGAAGCTTTCTTT. This gives the protein CASSLGPGQMNTEAFF.

The table lists this clonotype with a count of one. The genes are TRBV4-1 and TRBJ2-5; D is ambiguous. The length of the CDR3 is 13 residues. The germline gives CDR1 MGHRA, CDR2 YSYEKL. V shed 3 bases and J shed 0 bases, with 5 bases lying between them. The CDR3 DNA is TGCGCCAGCAGCCAGTTCAACCAAGAGACCCAGTACTTC. This sequence encodes CASSQFNQETQYF.

This chain's CDR3 is CASSQPRDRGLNTEAFF. The CDR3 coding sequence is TGTGCCAGCAGCCAACCCCGGGACAGGGGGTTGAACACTGAAGCTTTCTTT. V is TRBV6-1 and J is TRBJ1-1; 11 bases agree with TRBD1. This CDR3 is built from 17 residues. With V trimmed by 6 bases and J by 0 bases, 9 bases remained unmatched. Germline V lookup: CDR1 MNHNS, CDR2 SASEGT.

This clonotype was counted once. V usage is TRBV6-1 and J usage is TRBJ2-1; TRBD2 aligns across 14 bases. V lost 5 bases and J lost 6; bases outside the gene matches: 6. The germline V gene has CDR1 MNHNS and CDR2 SASEGT. The CDR3 totals 16 residues. CDR3 in amino acids: CASSTPGLAGGNEQFF. As DNA, the CDR3 is TGTGCCAGCAGTACCCCCGGACTAGCGGGAGGCAATGAGCAGTTCTTC.

This sequence joins TRBV12-3 or TRBV12-4 and TRBJ2-7; a possible D gene is TRBD1 (6 bases). V lost 3 bases and J lost 4, with 10 bases in between. This CDR3 is built from 13 residues. The CDR3: CASSFKGEYEQYF. CDR3 bases: TGTGCCAGCAGTTTCAAGGGGGAGTACGAGCAGTACTTC.

In this sample, this clonotype turned up once. The chain uses TRBV20-1 and TRBJ2-3, with 7 positions matching TRBD1. Germline lookup yields CDR1 DFQATT and CDR2 SNEGSKA (reference sequence). The CDR3 consists of 14 residues. J was trimmed by 0 bases and V by 4 bases; bases with no gene match: 4. CDR3 sequence: CSAKGAISTDTQYF. DNA of the CDR3: TGCAGTGCTAAGGGGGCTATAAGCACAGATACGCAGTATTTT.

The chain uses TRBV15 and TRBJ2-1, with D hard to call. V gave up 7 bases and J gave up 0 bases, with 10 bases separating them. The CDR3 is made up of 14 amino acids. Germline loops: CDR1 LNHNV, CDR2 YYDKDF (reference sequence). The chain's CDR3 is CATKHLSSYNEQFF. The DNA for the CDR3 is TGTGCCACCAAACACCTAAGCTCCTACAATGAGCAGTTCTTC.

The chain joins TRBV4-2 to TRBJ1-2; TRBD1 might be the D (5 bases). Germline V gene lookup returns CDR1 LGHNA and CDR2 YNFKEQ. The CDR3 has 15 residues. The ends were cut back, 3 bases at V and 4 bases at J, with 15 bases in the middle. Here the CDR3 DNA reads TGTGCCAGCAGCCAGGAAACACAGGAATTCTATGGCTACACCTTC. Encoded protein: CASSQETQEFYGYTF.

This clonotype has more than one count but fewer than ten. This rearrangement joins TRBV3-1 to TRBJ1-5; D uncertain. Germline lookup yields CDR1 LGHDT and CDR2 YNNKEL (reference sequence). V was cut by 0 bases and J by 6 bases, with 3 bases left in between. This CDR3 is 12 amino acids long. The CDR3 spells CASSQDGQPQHF. The CDR3 DNA sequence: TGTGCCAGCAGCCAAGATGGTCAGCCCCAGCATTTT.

The gene calls are TRBV2 and TRBJ1-1; a possible D gene is TRBD1 (5 bases). V lost 8 bases and J 3 bases, leaving 25 bases between the germline ends. Germline CDR1 SNHLY, CDR2 FYNNEI. The CDR3 extends over 17 amino acids. The CDR3 loop reads CASPSGEAGMVDTEAFF. The CDR3 DNA follows: TGTGCCAGCCCTTCGGGGGAGGCAGGGATGGTTGACACTGAAGCTTTCTTT.

The rearrangement joins TRBV12-3 or TRBV12-4 to TRBJ2-1; 8 bases line up with TRBD2. V lost 7 bases to trimming and J lost 8 bases; unmatched junction nucleotides: 7. This CDR3 comprises 13 residues. CDR3: CASKGLVSYEQFF. CDR3 bases: TGTGCCAGCAAGGGACTAGTCTCGTATGAGCAGTTCTTC.